The 14 T cell receptor beta chains listed next were all sequenced from one sample in a study of T cells in Graves' hyperthyroidism and ophthalmopathy. The source material, RNA transcripts, was used to amplify TCR beta CDR3 regions. The HTBI primer set was used in a first-round RT-PCR of the TCR CDR3. TCRdb called the multiplex PCR reads again in MiXCR, with one record for every CDR3 protein. The sample contains approximately 430,000 distinct CDR3 sequences, 14% to 15% of which appear only once. The sample consisted of blood. These receptor sequences come from a man in his late teens or twenties with Graves' ophthalmopathy.

Ten or more counts support this clonotype. The CDR3 reads CASSLSGQGTDTQYF. For the CDR3, the DNA is TGTGCCAGCAGTTTATCGGGACAGGGCACAGATACGCAGTATTTT. The V call is TRBV12-3 or TRBV12-4, the J call TRBJ2-3; 8 bases match TRBD1. V gave up 2 bases and J gave up 1 base; unmatched junction bases: 2. The CDR3 loop spans 15 amino acids.

This chain connects TRBV20-1 to TRBJ2-7, with D maybe TRBD1 (6 bases). Germline CDR1 and CDR2: DFQATT and SNEGSKA (reference sequence). CDR3 length: 14 residues. Trimming took off 6 bases at V and 3 bases at J, with 18 bases between the two ends. CDR3 protein: CSARGGSANYEQYF. The CDR3 DNA is TGCAGTGCCCGAGGGGGTAGCGCCAACTACGAGCAGTACTTC.

This clonotype was seen ten or more times. The genes are TRBV2 and TRBJ2-7, with D maybe TRBD2 (6 bases). The CDR3 runs to 11 residues. Germline CDR1 reads SNHLY; CDR2 reads FYNNEI. Trimming stripped 9 bases from V and 6 bases from J, with 12 bases between. The CDR3 reads CASDQEGEQYF. Written as DNA, the CDR3 is TGTGCCAGTGACCAGGAGGGCGAGCAGTACTTC. The full variable domain, its missing parts supplied by reference TRBV2 and TRBJ2-7, is EPEVTQTPSHQVTQMGQEVILRCVPISNHLYFYWYRQILGQKVEFLVSFYNNEISEKSEIFDDQFSVERPDGSNFTLKIRSTKLEDSAMYFCASDQEGEQYFGPGTRLTVT.

Regarding this clonotype: A much larger clone differs by one base, so this may be a read error. The chain couples TRBV6-5 to TRBJ2-3; 7 bases map to TRBD1. CDR3 length: 19 residues. The germline gives CDR1 MNHEY, CDR2 SVGAGI. V trimming: 4 bases; J trimming: 4 bases; junction bases outside the gene matches: 20. The DNA for the CDR3 is TGTGCCAGCAGTTGCTCCACGACACCCCAGCGTCAGGGGGCAGATACGCAGTATTTT. Its translation is CASSCSTTPQRQGADTQYF.

This clonotype was detected ten times or more. The chain is built from TRBV12-3 or TRBV12-4 and TRBJ1-2, with D uncertain. The CDR3 sequence is 14 residues long. The V and J ends lost 3 bases and 6 bases respectively, with 14 bases between them. This CDR3 reads CASSFSGRWNGYTF. CDR3 bases: TGTGCCAGCAGTTTTTCCGGACGGTGGAATGGCTACACCTTC.

This clonotype has just a few counts. CDR3 DNA: TGTGCCAGCAGCGTGCGTGGTCCCACTGGGGCCAACGTCCTGACTTTC. Translation: CASSVRGPTGANVLTF. The rearrangement uses TRBV7-2 and TRBJ2-6; D ambiguous. The CDR3 contains 16 residues. Deletions cut 5 bases from V and 2 bases from J, with 13 bases between. Germline CDR1 reads SGHTA; CDR2 reads FQGNSA. The full variable domain, its missing parts supplied by reference TRBV7-2 and TRBJ2-6, is GAGVSQSPSNKVTEKGKDVELRCDPISGHTALYWYRQSLGQGLEFLIYFQGNSAPDKSGLPSDRFSAERTGGSVSTLTIQRTQQEDSAVYLCASSVRGPTGANVLTFGAGSRLTVL.

The chain uses TRBV24-1 and TRBJ2-3; 9 nucleotides match TRBD1. The V and J ends lost 2 bases and 2 bases, in that order; junction bases with no gene match: 7. There are 17 residues in the CDR3. The germline V gene encodes CDR1 KGHDR and CDR2 SFDVKD. As DNA, the CDR3 is TGTGCCACCAGTGATTCGTTCGGGACAGGGTTCACAGATACGCAGTATTTT. This encodes CATSDSFGTGFTDTQYF.

There are a few counts of this clonotype. CDR3 protein: CSGVTAGWGTPLQGQYF. The CDR3, as DNA: TGCAGTGGGGTAACAGCGGGTTGGGGAACCCCCCTGCAAGGGCAGTATTTT. The rearrangement uses TRBV20-1 and TRBJ2-3, with D perhaps matching TRBD2 (6 bases). The CDR3 extends over 17 amino acids. CDR1 and CDR2 from the germline V gene are DFQATT and SNEGSKA (reference sequence). Trimming stripped 7 bases from V and 11 bases from J, with 34 bases between.

This clonotype was observed many times. This chain uses TRBV12-3 or TRBV12-4 with TRBJ1-1, with D perhaps matching TRBD1 (6 bases). This CDR3 region has 14 residues. The germline V and J ends were trimmed by 6 bases and 4 bases, with 15 bases remaining between them. Here the CDR3 reads CASRGGGEGTEAFF. The CDR3 DNA follows: TGTGCCAGCAGGGGGGGCGGAGAGGGCACTGAAGCTTTCTTT.

This chain connects TRBV18 to TRBJ2-1; possibly TRBD2 for D (6 bases). This CDR3 is 15 amino acids long. Trimming shortened V by 3 bases and J by 8 bases, and 17 bases separated the two germline ends. CDR1 and CDR2 from the germline V gene are KGHSH and LQKENI. The CDR3 coding sequence is TGTGCCAGCTCACCGCAGGTGGGCGGGAAGTATGAGCAGTTCTTC. Translating it yields CASSPQVGGKYEQFF.

This clonotype was seen only a few times. The rearrangement joins TRBV5-6 to TRBJ2-7, with TRBD1 matching over 10 bases. The CDR3 is 17 amino acids. CDR1 is SGHDT and CDR2 is YYEEEE in the germline V gene. The V and J ends lost 4 bases and 7 bases, in that order; junction bases with no gene match: 17. Written as DNA, the CDR3 is TGTGCCAGCAGCCAAGGAGCGGTGGGACAGGGGCCGCTGGAGCAGTACTTC. This sequence encodes CASSQGAVGQGPLEQYF.

This clonotype was counted between two and nine times. CDR3 loop: CASSVRQNSNYGYTF. The CDR3 DNA sequence: TGTGCCAGTAGTGTGAGACAGAATTCTAACTATGGCTACACCTTC. This rearrangement joins TRBV19 to TRBJ1-2, with D perhaps TRBD1 (5 bases). This CDR3 region has 15 residues. Germline CDR1 reads LNHDA; CDR2 reads SQIVND (reference sequence). Trimming removed 5 bases from V and 0 bases from J, with 13 bases in between. Full variable domain (rest looked up from reference TRBV19 and TRBJ1-2): DGGITQSPKYLFRKEGQNVTLSCEQNLNHDAMYWYRQDPGQGLRLIYYSQIVNDFQKGDIAEGYSVSREKKESFPLTVTSAQKNPTAFYLCASSVRQNSNYGYTFGSGTRLTVV.

This sequence joins TRBV20-1 and TRBJ2-5; D is possibly TRBD1 (6 bases). From germline, CDR1 is DFQATT and CDR2 SNEGSKA (reference sequence). The CDR3 totals 15 residues. Trimming cost V 5 bases and J 1 base, with 17 bases left between them. CDR3 loop: CSACPGDIFQETQYF. The CDR3 region has the DNA TGCAGTGCTTGCCCCGGGGACATATTCCAAGAGACCCAGTACTTC.

This clonotype was seen repeatedly, ten times or more. This CDR3 reads CASSGTGFELGNQPQHF. The CDR3 DNA reads TGTGCCAGCAGTGGGACAGGGTTCGAGTTGGGCAATCAGCCCCAGCATTTT. The rearrangement uses TRBV25-1 and TRBJ1-5, with 8 bases that match TRBD1. The length of the CDR3 is 17 residues. Germline CDR1 reads MGHDK; CDR2 reads SYGVNS. The V segment lost 4 bases and the J segment 2 bases; nucleotides outside the gene matches: 10.